This entry is about one T cell receptor beta chain. What this receptor recognizes is not known. Base quality data are lacking; no much larger clone is found one base away. This entry belongs to a study of Ad26.COV2.S vaccination and SARS-CoV-2 variants (dated by TCRdb to about 2021). The study in broad terms: Donors in the vaccine arm were drawn from COV1001, a multicentre, randomized, double-blind, placebo-controlled phase I-IIa trial testing Ad26.COV2.S in healthy adults. A total of about 30 samples were included in the TCR-sequenced set, comprising around 19 Ad26.COV2.S vaccine recipients, 5 placebo recipients and 8 SARS-CoV-2 convalescent individuals. Ad26.COV2.S was administered intramuscularly at a dose of 5x10^10 or 1x10^11 viral particles, either as one shot or as two shots given 56 days apart. The specificity and breadth of SARS-CoV-2-reactive T cell receptors after Ad26.COV2.S vaccination were assessed by TCRbeta repertoire sequencing. Trial participants were randomized into five groups of five, in which low-dose or high-dose Ad26.COV2.S was given once or twice, or placebo was given on both occasions. Blinding of investigators to trial group allocation was maintained during experiments and outcome assessment.

Per the publication, the treatment or condition label means: 19 received Ad26.COV2.S at low or high dose, single or two shots; five or six received placebo; per-sample allocation not given. For vaccine and placebo recipients, repertoires were sequenced using samples collected on day 63 after the first injection. Cohort 1b enrolled 25 to 30 adults aged 18-55 years at a single site in Boston, USA, between 29 July and 7 August 2020. As a vaccine, Ad26.COV2.S was a replication-incompetent adenovirus type 26 vector that expressed a prefusion-stabilized SARS-CoV-2 spike protein derived from the original Wuhan strain. The immunoSEQ Assay was the method used to sequence TCRbeta CDR3 regions. After extraction, genomic DNA underwent amplification by bias-controlled multiplex PCR, followed by high-throughput sequencing. The study's processing was this. Collapsing and filtering of sequences were performed to quantify the absolute abundance of each unique TCRbeta CDR3 region. T cell fraction was estimated by normalizing TCRbeta template counts to usable DNA, with usable DNA measured through amplification of reference genes found in all nucleated cells. Repertoire TCRs were annotated as SARS-CoV-2-specific when V gene, CDR3 amino acid sequence and J gene were exactly matched to a known reactive TCR set. The reference SARS-CoV-2 TCR set came from MIRA and was filtered for enrichment in COVID-19-positive ImmuneCODE repertoires, removing public or cross-reactive TCRs. Using the MIRA antigens, annotated TCRs were further analysed by specific ORF or by position within an ORF. Breadth was defined as annotated unique rearrangements over total unique productive rearrangements; depth was the summed frequency of those rearrangements. Two-sided Wilcoxon rank-sum tests were used to compare TCR breadth between groups. The clones in this table, taken by TCRdb from immuneACCESS, are in-frame only. Not every clone is retained; where verified, under half of the shortfall comes from an unresolved V gene, and the cause of the rest is unknown. V and J calls and clone size are as listed in that table; D and trimming were resolved from the DNA. The sample data list roughly 320,000 clones, and about 86% of these were observed just once. Around 2% of the sample is in the top ten clones.

Broader findings and caveats from the paper: Compared with placebo recipients, Ad26.COV2.S recipients showed higher spike-specific TCR breadth (P = 0.0014). The authors noted that the TCR breadth and depth analyses may have underestimated total T cell responses. Vaccine and placebo recipients had similar non-spike TCR breadth, a finding consistent with the vaccine containing only spike. After vaccination, substantial breadth of spike-specific CD8+ and CD4+ T cell responses was reported. The study was not powered to compare responses between vaccine doses or regimens.

CDR3 length: 12 amino acids, cysteine to phenylalanine. Kept here is only the CDR3 DNA, which spans 36 bases and is read in frame from base 1. The trim is 4 bases for V and 8 bases for J, with a gap of 9 bases between the germline ends. CDR1 and CDR2 are drawn from the germline V gene (reference sequence): SGHNT, YYREEE. Sequenced material: peripheral blood, taken in a trial of Ad26.COV2.S vaccine versus placebo. Here the chain combines TRBV5-4 and TRBJ1-4; confidence is insufficient to name the D gene. The sequence derives from a person between 18 and 59 years old who received the Ad26.COV2.S COVID-19 vaccine or a placebo. The bases read TGTGCCAGCAGCCTCCTGGGAGAAAAACTGTTTTTT. This translates into CASSLLGEKLFF.